This T cell receptor (beta chain) emerged from a study of regulatory T cells in long-lasting Graves disease. Whole-study findings and limits: Sample size, which was small, may have reduced accuracy. Repertoires from persistent disease leaned toward TRBV28, TRBJ1-2 and TRBJ2-5.

Building the TCR beta libraries relied on iRepertoire HTBI primers, and CDR3 regions underwent Arm-PCR. In the source study's methods: Across the samples, identification revealed 55 to 75 TRBV and 12 to 15 TRBJ segments. One entry per CDR3 protein, called by TCRdb with MiXCR from the multiplex PCR reads. The V and J calls follow TCRdb's processing rather than the paper's. The sample lists almost 350,000 distinct CDR3 sequences; around 19% were seen once. For this clonotype: Its antigen is unknown.

The sample's time point: persistent/refractory GD, antithyroid drugs over 5 years with positive TRAb. After RNA was extracted from PBMCs, the TCR library was made from it. In this cohort, patients came from an endocrinology department located in Xi'an, China. In germline, CDR1 is SGDLS, CDR2 YYNGEE. Trimming removed 4 bases from V and 0 bases from J, with 14 bases in between. The CDR3 has 17 residues. The chain employs TRBV9 and TRBJ2-6; no clear D gene. This specimen was peripheral blood mononuclear cells (PBMCs), taken when the disease was refractory, from a patient treated with antithyroid drugs. The source of this sequence is a female donor with Graves disease. The CDR3 DNA follows: TGTGCCAGCAGCCCCGCCGGGTCCTACTCTGGGGCCAACGTCCTGACTTTC. This codes for CASSPAGSYSGANVLTF. Supplemented by reference TRBV9 and TRBJ2-6, the full variable domain reads DSGVTQTPKHLITATGQRVTLRCSPRSGDLSVYWYQQSLDQGLQFLIQYYNGEERAKGNILERFSAQQFPDLHSELNLSSLELGDSALYFCASSPAGSYSGANVLTFGAGSRLTVL.